This TCR beta chain was sequenced for a study of naive and memory T cell subsets. Germline V CDR1 and CDR2: SEHNR, FQNEAQ (reference sequence). J lost 1 base, V lost 7 bases, and 4 bases had no gene match. This CDR3 is 14 amino acids long. Two oligonucleotides, mixed equimolar, formed the beta constant-region primer covering TRBC1 and TRBC2. TCRdb reprocessed the UMI-ligation and nested PCR reads via MiXCR and lists one record per CDR3 protein. The repertoire consists of roughly 140,000 distinct CDR3 sequences, with over 15% occurring once and the leading ten covering approximately 0.13%. The TCR sequence derives from a human donor in good health. The rearrangement joins TRBV7-9 to TRBJ2-5; TRBD2 matches at 9 bases. The sequenced sample consisted of naive CD4+ T cells from blood. The CDR3 DNA reads TGTGCCAGCACCTCAGCGGGGGGCCAAGAGACCCAGTACTTC. Translation: CASTSAGGQETQYF.